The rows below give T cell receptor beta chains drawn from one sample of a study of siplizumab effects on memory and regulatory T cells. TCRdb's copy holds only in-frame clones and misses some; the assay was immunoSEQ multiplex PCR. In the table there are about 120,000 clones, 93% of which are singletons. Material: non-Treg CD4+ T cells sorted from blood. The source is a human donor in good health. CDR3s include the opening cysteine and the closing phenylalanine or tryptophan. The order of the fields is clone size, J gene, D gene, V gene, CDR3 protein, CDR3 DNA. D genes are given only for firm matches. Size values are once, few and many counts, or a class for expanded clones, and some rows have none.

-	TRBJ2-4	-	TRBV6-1	CASSRGRFQYF	TGTGCCAGCAGTCGGGGCCGCTTTCAGTACTTC
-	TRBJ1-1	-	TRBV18	CASSPNGGLNTEAFF	TGTGCCAGCTCACCAAACGGAGGGCTGAACACTGAAGCTTTCTTT
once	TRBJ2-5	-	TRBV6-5	CASYSEKQETQYF	TGTGCCAGTTATTCGGAGAAGCAAGAGACCCAGTACTTC
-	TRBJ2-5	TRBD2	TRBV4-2	CASSQALAGGLYLETQYF	TGTGCCAGCAGCCAAGCCCTAGCGGGGGGGCTATATCTAGAGACCCAGTACTTC
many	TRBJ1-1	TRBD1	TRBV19	CASSTNRGWDTEAFF	TGTGCCAGTAGTACAAACAGGGGATGGGACACTGAAGCTTTCTTT
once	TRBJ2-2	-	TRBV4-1	CASSQPWRGNTGELFF	TGCGCCAGCAGCCAACCGTGGCGTGGGAACACCGGGGAGCTGTTTTTT
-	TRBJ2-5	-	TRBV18	CASSPPEGVRTQYF	TGTGCCAGCTCACCACCGGAAGGGGTTAGGACCCAGTACTTC
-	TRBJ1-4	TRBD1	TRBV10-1	CASSEGTANEKLFF	TGCGCCAGCAGTGAAGGGACAGCTAATGAAAAACTGTTTTTT
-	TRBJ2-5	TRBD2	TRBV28	CASSLSAGLAEETQYF	TGTGCCAGCAGTTTATCCGCCGGGCTAGCGGAAGAGACCCAGTACTTC
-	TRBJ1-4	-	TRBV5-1	CASSLAVGEGTNEKLFF	TGCGCCAGCAGCTTGGCGGTCGGCGAAGGGACTAATGAAAAACTGTTTTTT
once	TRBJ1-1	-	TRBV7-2	CASSLVRQTEAFF	TGTGCCAGCAGCTTAGTTAGACAGACTGAAGCTTTCTTT
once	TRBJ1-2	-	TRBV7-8	CASRKKQGLSTYLAGYTF	TGTGCCAGCAGGAAAAAACAGGGTTTATCCACTTATCTGGCTGGCTACACCTTC
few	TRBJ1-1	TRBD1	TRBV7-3	CASSSTGADTEAFF	TGTGCCAGCAGCAGCACAGGGGCGGACACTGAAGCTTTCTTT
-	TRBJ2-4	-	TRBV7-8	CASSLLTADAKNIQYF	TGTGCCAGCAGCTTATTGACGGCGGATGCCAAAAACATTCAGTACTTC
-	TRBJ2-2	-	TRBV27	CAAANTGELFF	TGTGCCGCGGCGAACACCGGGGAGCTGTTTTTT
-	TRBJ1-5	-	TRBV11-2	CASSRGRGDNQPQHF	TGTGCCAGCAGCCGGGGACGGGGGGACAATCAGCCCCAGCATTTT
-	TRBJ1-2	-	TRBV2	CASSDGFRATLTHYGYTF	TGTGCCAGCAGTGACGGGTTCAGGGCCACCCTCACCCACTATGGCTACACCTTC
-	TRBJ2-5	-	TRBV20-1	CSAHSQETQYF	TGCAGTGCCCACTCCCAAGAGACCCAGTACTTC
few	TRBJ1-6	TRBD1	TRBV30	CAWSVNRGWNSPLHF	TGTGCCTGGAGCGTTAACAGGGGGTGGAATTCACCCCTCCACTTT
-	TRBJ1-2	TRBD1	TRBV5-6	CASSRPTGINYGYTF	TGTGCCAGCAGCCGGCCGACAGGGATTAACTATGGCTACACCTTC
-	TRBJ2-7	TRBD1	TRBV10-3	CAISVRRGTGEEQYF	TGTGCCATCAGCGTAAGACGTGGGACAGGGGAGGAGCAGTACTTC
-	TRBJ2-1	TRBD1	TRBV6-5	CASSRTGNYNEQFF	TGTGCCAGCAGTCGGACAGGGAATTACAATGAGCAGTTCTTC
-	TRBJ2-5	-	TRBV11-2	CASSLGAEGTQYF	TGTGCCAGCAGCTTAGGCGCGGAAGGGACCCAGTACTTC
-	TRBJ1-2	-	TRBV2	CASSAQGIVGYTF	TGTGCCAGCAGTGCGCAAGGAATAGTAGGCTACACCTTC
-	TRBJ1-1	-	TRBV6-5	CASSYSQRGNTEAFF	TGTGCCAGCAGTTACTCGCAGAGAGGGAACACTGAAGCTTTCTTT
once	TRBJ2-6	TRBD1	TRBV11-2	CASSLQGAGANVLTF	TGTGCCAGCAGCTTACAGGGGGCTGGGGCCAACGTCCTGACTTTC
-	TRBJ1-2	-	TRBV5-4	CASISWTVNYGYTF	TGTGCCAGCATCTCCTGGACGGTTAACTATGGCTACACCTTC
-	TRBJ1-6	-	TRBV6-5	CASSYPRPTNSPLHF	TGTGCCAGCAGTTACCCCCGCCCGACGAATTCACCCCTCCACTTT
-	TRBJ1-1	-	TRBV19	CASSIARMNTEAFF	TGTGCCAGTAGTATAGCCAGGATGAACACTGAAGCTTTCTTT
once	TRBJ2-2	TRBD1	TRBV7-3	CASRDRGDTGELFF	TGTGCCAGCAGGGACAGGGGTGACACCGGGGAGCTGTTTTTT
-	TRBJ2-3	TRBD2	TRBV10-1	CASSEAGRLAGGTDTQYF	TGCGCCAGCAGTGAAGCCGGCCGACTAGCGGGGGGAACAGATACGCAGTATTTT
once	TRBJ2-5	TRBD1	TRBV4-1	CASSPMARTGQETQYF	TGCGCCAGCAGCCCGATGGCCCGGACAGGGCAAGAGACCCAGTACTTC
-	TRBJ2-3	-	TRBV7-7	CASSLVAFTDTQYF	TGTGCCAGCAGCTTAGTAGCCTTCACAGATACGCAGTATTTT
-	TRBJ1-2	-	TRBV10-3	CAISTQQPGNYGYTF	TGTGCCATCAGTACCCAGCAGCCTGGGAATTATGGCTACACCTTC
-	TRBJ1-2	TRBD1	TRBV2	CASSEAQGALNPDGYTF	TGTGCCAGCAGTGAGGCCCAGGGGGCCTTGAACCCGGATGGCTACACCTTC
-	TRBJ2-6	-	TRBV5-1	CASSLSPSGANVLTF	TGCGCCAGCAGCCTCTCGCCCTCTGGGGCCAACGTCCTGACTTTC
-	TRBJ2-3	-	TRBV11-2	CASSLGPQVGGAWDTQYF	TGTGCCAGCAGCTTAGGGCCACAAGTGGGGGGGGCCTGGGATACGCAGTATTTT
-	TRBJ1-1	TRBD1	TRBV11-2	CASSSIPGQGATEAFF	TGTGCCAGCAGCTCAATTCCCGGACAGGGGGCTACTGAAGCTTTCTTT
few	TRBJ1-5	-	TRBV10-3	CAISESVVTGRQPQHF	TGTGCCATCAGTGAGTCGGTTGTTACCGGGCGTCAGCCCCAGCATTTT
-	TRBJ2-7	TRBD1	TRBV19	CASRTRGTGDHEQYF	TGTGCCAGTAGGACCAGAGGGACAGGGGACCACGAGCAGTACTTC